Listed here is a single TCR beta chain. This sample stems from a study of blood T cell repertoires in COVID-19. As for the study in general: Spain, Italy and the United States supplied samples that represented acute and convalescent COVID-19. Sources were T cells, B-cell-depleted T cells, or PBMCs; the material itself was cDNA or gDNA.

Per the authors' pipeline: Reference gene primer amplification gave nucleated cell count estimates. Clones were read by immunoSEQ multiplex PCR, and TCRdb kept only the in-frame ones, dropping some. V and J calls plus clone size are reproduced from that table; the DNA served to infer D and trimming. Here the sample spans 150,000 to 200,000 clones, roughly 90% being singletons. Sequenced material: peripheral blood. The receptor was isolated from a man aged 55 to 70 with active or convalescent COVID-19.

The CDR3 spells CASSWKRGASQETQYF. The CDR3 region has the DNA TGTGCCAGCAGCTGGAAGCGGGGGGCCTCACAAGAGACCCAGTACTTC. The chain links TRBV5-4 to TRBJ2-5; TRBD2 aligns across 9 bases. Germline loops: CDR1 SGHNT, CDR2 YYREEE (reference sequence). The V segment lost 3 bases and the J segment 2 bases; nucleotides outside the gene matches: 8. The CDR3 loop spans 16 amino acids.